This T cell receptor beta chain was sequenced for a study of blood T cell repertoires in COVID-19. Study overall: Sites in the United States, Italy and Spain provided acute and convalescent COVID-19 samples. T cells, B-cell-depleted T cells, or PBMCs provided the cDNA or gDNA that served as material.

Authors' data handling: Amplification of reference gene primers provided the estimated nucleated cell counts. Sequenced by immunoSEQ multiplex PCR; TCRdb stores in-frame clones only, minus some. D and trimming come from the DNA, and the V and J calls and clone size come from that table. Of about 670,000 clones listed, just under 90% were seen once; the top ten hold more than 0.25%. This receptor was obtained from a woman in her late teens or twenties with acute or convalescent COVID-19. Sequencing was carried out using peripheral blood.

The CDR3 here is CASGLVRGARRSYEQYF. The CDR3 DNA reads TGTGCTAGTGGTTTGGTACGGGGGGCCCGACGGTCCTACGAGCAGTACTTC. The V and J genes are TRBV12-5 and TRBJ2-7; D perhaps matches TRBD2 (7 bases). The ends were cut back, 0 bases at V and 1 base at J, with 16 bases in the middle. The CDR3 runs 17 residues. The germline V gene encodes CDR1 LGHNT and CDR2 FRNRAP.